A single sample is the source of the 7 T cell receptor beta chains below, sequenced in a study of blood T cell repertoires in COVID-19. Using immunoSEQ multiplex PCR, the repertoire was profiled, and TCRdb retains in-frame clones only, with some absent. The sample gives 200,000 or so clones, about 82% of which show up once; more than 5% is in the top ten. The sequenced material came from peripheral blood. The origin of the receptors is a woman in her thirties with acute or convalescent COVID-19.

V usage is TRBV20-1 and J usage is TRBJ1-5; 8 bases agree with TRBD1. The V gene end was trimmed by 3 bases and the J gene end by 6 bases; junction bases not matched to a gene: 13. Looked up from germline, CDR1 is DFQATT and CDR2 is SNEGSKA (reference sequence). The CDR3 length is 16 residues. CDR3 sequence: CSASQAAGGFVQPQHF. The DNA for the CDR3 is TGCAGTGCTAGTCAAGCAGCAGGGGGCTTCGTTCAGCCCCAGCATTTT.

This clone was seen only once. The J gene is TRBJ2-7, the V gene TRBV21-1; TRBD1 was called by the table and not checked on the DNA. TRBV21-1 is a recognized pseudogene. The CDR3 extends over 13 amino acids. CDR3 nucleotides: TGTGCCAGCAAGGGACAGGGCATTAACGAGCAGTACTTC. Its translation is CASKGQGINEQYF.

The rearrangement joins TRBV13 to TRBJ2-1, with a weak D call TRBD2 (5 bases). Germline V gene lookup returns CDR1 PRHDT and CDR2 FYEKMQ (reference sequence). The CDR3 covers 15 residues. Trimming removed 1 base from V and 7 bases from J, with 14 bases in between. The DNA of the CDR3 is TGTGCCAGCAGCTTAGCCAGCGGCTACGGAAATGAGCAGTTCTTC. It yields the protein CASSLASGYGNEQFF.

This rearrangement joins TRBV7-2 to TRBJ1-2; D remains unclear. The germline V gene encodes CDR1 SGHTA and CDR2 FQGNSA. The germline V and J ends were trimmed by 1 base and 6 bases, with 12 bases remaining between them. The CDR3 spans 14 residues. The CDR3 loop reads CASSLGTAQNGYTF. CDR3 coding DNA: TGTGCCAGCAGCTTAGGAACAGCCCAGAATGGCTACACCTTC.

Comments on this clone: This may come from a read error, since a much larger clone is one base off. V and J are TRBV6-1 and TRBJ1-2; possibly TRBD1 for D (6 bases). The germline V gene has CDR1 MNHNS and CDR2 SASEGT. Trimming stripped 0 bases from V and 4 bases from J, with 12 bases between. The CDR3 length is 15 residues. CDR3: CASSEAVGGPYGYTF. The CDR3 DNA reads TGTGCCAGCAGTGAAGCAGTCGGGGGGCCCTATGGCTACACCTTC.

The chain combines TRBV5-4 with TRBJ1-2, with D maybe TRBD1 (6 bases). The germline CDR1 and CDR2 sequences are SGHNT and YYREEE (reference sequence). This CDR3 is 14 amino acids long. V was cut by 3 bases and J by 4 bases, with 13 bases left in between. CDR3 protein: CASSWGRGAYGYTF. The CDR3, as DNA: TGTGCCAGCAGCTGGGGGCGAGGGGCCTATGGCTACACCTTC.

This clone has a single count. The gene calls are TRBV28 and TRBJ2-7; 7 bases fit TRBD1. The CDR3 loop spans 14 amino acids. Germline CDR1 and CDR2: MDHEN and SYDVKM. V trimming: 8 bases; J trimming: 2 bases; junction bases outside the gene matches: 9. This CDR3 reads CASLPRGPTYEQYF. In DNA, the CDR3 is TGTGCCAGCCTGCCAAGGGGGCCAACCTACGAGCAGTACTTC.